A selection of T cell receptor beta chains follows, all from one sample in a study of T cells in pancreatic ductal adenocarcinoma. TCRdb's table, derived via immunoSEQ multiplex PCR, lists solely in-frame clones and lacks some. The profile shows more than 25,000 clones, around 94% of them singletons. The sample consisted of PBMCs. All receptors derive from a human donor with pancreatic ductal adenocarcinoma. CDR3s include the opening cysteine and the closing phenylalanine or tryptophan. The D gene is left open where the match is weak. Size is omitted from some rows. Given values are once, few, many or a class for expanded clones.

D | J | size | V | DNA | CDR3
. | TRBJ2-4 | . | TRBV6-1 | TGTGCCAGCAGTGAAGGAGGTGGTCAGTACTTC | CASSEGGGQYF
. | TRBJ2-5 | . | TRBV30 | TGTGCCTGGACCCTAGGGGTGGGGGCCCAAGAGACCCAGTACTTC | CAWTLGVGAQETQYF
. | TRBJ2-6 | . | TRBV19 | TGTGCCAGTAGACACAGGGAGTCTGGGGCCAACGTCCTGACTTTC | CASRHRESGANVLTF
TRBD2 | TRBJ2-3 | once | TRBV28 | TGTGCCAGCAGCAGCGGGAGGGCCGCTTCCTGGTATTTT | CASSSGRAASWYF
TRBD2 | TRBJ2-7 | once | TRBV19 | TGTGCCAGTAGTCCCCGCGGGCCAGGGACTAGCTTCGCCTACGAGCAGTACTTC | CASSPRGPGTSFAYEQYF
TRBD1 | TRBJ2-5 | . | TRBV7-2 | TGTGCCAGCAGTACAGGGGTAGAGACCCAGTACTTC | CASSTGVETQYF
TRBD1 | TRBJ2-2 | . | TRBV10-2 | TGCGCCAGCCAGGGACAGACGAACACCGGGGAGCTGTTTTTT | CASQGQTNTGELFF
. | TRBJ2-5 | . | TRBV2 | TGTGCCAGCAAATGGGGGGCAGGGCCGGGTCGGGAGACCCAGTACTTC | CASKWGAGPGRETQYF
TRBD1 | TRBJ2-7 | . | TRBV5-1 | TGCGCCAGCAGCTACAACGACAGGGGCTACGAGCAGTACTTC | CASSYNDRGYEQYF
TRBD1 | TRBJ1-5 | . | TRBV27 | TGTGCCAGCAGCTTGTCTCAGGGGGAACAGCCCCAGCATTTT | CASSLSQGEQPQHF
TRBD1 | TRBJ1-4 | . | TRBV6-5 | TGTGCCAGCAGTTACGGGGACAGGGGGAGTGAAAAACTGTTTTTT | CASSYGDRGSEKLFF
TRBD2 | TRBJ2-7 | once | TRBV5-4 | TGTGCCAGCAGCCGGCGCGGGAGATTGTCAGAGCAGTACTTC | CASSRRGRLSEQYF
. | TRBJ1-2 | . | TRBV25-1 | TGTGCCAGCAGTGATGACAGTTGGGACCACTATGGCTACACCTTC | CASSDDSWDHYGYTF
. | TRBJ2-2 | . | TRBV29-1 | TGCAGCGGAACAGAGAACACCGGGGAGCTGTTTTTT | CSGTENTGELFF
TRBD1 | TRBJ1-5 | . | TRBV2 | TGTGCCAGCAGCGGTGGGACAGGGGGCTCCGGTCAGCCCCAGCATTTT | CASSGGTGGSGQPQHF
TRBD2 | TRBJ2-1 | . | TRBV6-1 | TGTGCCAGCAGTGAGAGAGGGGAGGCTAGCGGAAACAATGAGCAGTTCTTC | CASSERGEASGNNEQFF
TRBD2 | TRBJ2-3 | . | TRBV7-2 | TGTGCCAGCAGCTTAGATCGGCTAGCGGGACTCACAGATACGCAGTATTTT | CASSLDRLAGLTDTQYF
TRBD1 | TRBJ1-1 | . | TRBV7-2 | TGTGCCAGCAGCTTATCAGGGGGCACTGAAGCTTTCTTT | CASSLSGGTEAFF
. | TRBJ2-1 | . | TRBV27 | TGTGCCAGCAGTTTAGGTCCGAGATGGGGGAGCTCCTACAATGAGCAGTTCTTC | CASSLGPRWGSSYNEQFF
. | TRBJ1-2 | once | TRBV11-2 | TGTGCCAGCAGCTCGTCCAGGAGTGGGAACTATGGCTACACCTTC | CASSSSRSGNYGYTF
. | TRBJ2-7 | few | TRBV11-2 | TGTGCCAGCAGCTGGTCGCTTAGCGGCAACGAGCAGTACTTC | CASSWSLSGNEQYF
. | TRBJ2-1 | . | TRBV4-3 | TGCGCCAGCAGCCAACTAGAACACAATGAGCAGTTCTTC | CASSQLEHNEQFF
TRBD2 | TRBJ2-7 | . | TRBV28 | TGTGCCAGCAAGGGGAGGGCCCAGGCCTACGAGCAGTACTTC | CASKGRAQAYEQYF
. | TRBJ1-5 | . | TRBV19 | TGTGCCAGTAGTTTTGGGGGCATGGGCAATCAGCCCCAGCATTTT | CASSFGGMGNQPQHF
TRBD2 | TRBJ2-3 | . | TRBV27 | TGTGCCAGCAGTCCCCCCAATCCGCTAGCGGGCCTCTTCACAGATACGCAGTATTTT | CASSPPNPLAGLFTDTQYF
. | TRBJ2-4 | . | TRBV21-1 | TGTGCCAGCAGCACCCGACAGGGGGTTTACATTCAGTACTTC | CASSTRQGVYIQYF
. | TRBJ1-3 | . | TRBV15 | TGTGCCACCCGCCCCGCTCAGGGGTCTCCCTACTTCTCTGGAAACACCATATATTTT | CATRPAQGSPYFSGNTIYF
. | TRBJ2-5 | . | TRBV7-2 | TGTGCCAGCAGCTTAGTCGCGACAGCAATAGAGACCCAGTACTTC | CASSLVATAIETQYF
. | TRBJ2-7 | . | TRBV9 | TGTGCCAGCAGCGTAGCGGATGGTCTGAGCTCCTACGAGCAGTACTTC | CASSVADGLSSYEQYF
. | TRBJ2-5 | . | TRBV9 | TGTGCCAGCAGCCTCCGTGGGGCAGCGGAGACCCAGTACTTC | CASSLRGAAETQYF
. | TRBJ1-2 | . | TRBV7-2 | TGTGCCAGCAGCTTAGACAGGACCCGTGGGGACTATGACTACACCTTC | CASSLDRTRGDYDYTF
. | TRBJ1-5 | . | TRBV28 | TGTGCCAGCAGAGATCCATATAGAGGATATAGCAATCAGCCCCAGCATTTT | CASRDPYRGYSNQPQHF
TRBD2 | TRBJ2-5 | once | TRBV5-1 | TGCGCCAGCAGGCGGGGGTACACTAGCGGGAAGCAAGAGACCCAGTACTTC | CASRRGYTSGKQETQYF
TRBD2 | TRBJ2-2 | once | TRBV2 | TGTGCCAGCCGACTAGCGACGAACACCGGGGAGCTGTTTTTT | CASRLATNTGELFF
TRBD1 | TRBJ2-1 | few | TRBV10-3 | TGTGCCATCAGTGACCGGGACAGGGTGTACAATGAGCAGTTCTTC | CAISDRDRVYNEQFF
TRBD1 | TRBJ2-1 | . | TRBV6-1 | TGTGCCAGCAGTACAAACAGGGGCAATGAGCAGTTCTTC | CASSTNRGNEQFF
. | TRBJ1-4 | . | TRBV15 | TGTGCCACCAGCAGACCGAACAGGGTACCTAATGAAAAACTGTTTTTT | CATSRPNRVPNEKLFF
. | TRBJ2-2 | . | TRBV7-9 | TGTGCCAGCAGCCGCACCCTGAGGGGCCCGCCGAACACCGGGGAGCTGTTTTTT | CASSRTLRGPPNTGELFF
TRBD1 | TRBJ1-1 | . | TRBV6-5 | TGTGCCAGCAGTTCCCCCCAGGGGGCCGCTTTCTTT | CASSSPQGAAFF
. | TRBJ2-7 | . | TRBV5-1 | TGCGCCACCAGTCGGGCTAGCCCCTACGAGCAGTACTTC | CATSRASPYEQYF
TRBD1 | TRBJ2-6 | . | TRBV7-8 | TGTGCCAGCAGCCCTGGACAGGCCTCTGGGGCCAACGTCCTGACTTTC | CASSPGQASGANVLTF
. | TRBJ1-4 | . | TRBV27 | TGTGCCAGCAGTCCCTACGGAGCAACTAATGAAAAACTGTTTTTT | CASSPYGATNEKLFF
. | TRBJ1-1 | few | TRBV5-5 | TGTGCCAGCAGCTTGGGAACGAACACTGAAGCTTTCTTT | CASSLGTNTEAFF
. | TRBJ1-1 | . | TRBV6-1 | TGTGCCAGCAACCGGGCCCAAGCGATGAACACTGAAGCTTTCTTT | CASNRAQAMNTEAFF
. | TRBJ2-7 | . | TRBV7-6 | TGTGCCAGCAGCTTAAAGGCGGCAGGGATCTCCTACGAGCAGTACTTC | CASSLKAAGISYEQYF
TRBD2 | TRBJ2-7 | . | TRBV5-4 | TGTGCCAGCAGCCAATCCGGGACTAGCTACGAGCAGTACTTC | CASSQSGTSYEQYF
. | TRBJ1-2 | . | TRBV5-1 | TGCGCCAGCAGCTTGGGTGAGGGCTACACCTTC | CASSLGEGYTF
TRBD2 | TRBJ2-1 | . | TRBV4-3 | TGCGCCAGCAGCCGGGAACTAGCGGTCAATAATGAGCAGTTCTTC | CASSRELAVNNEQFF
TRBD1 | TRBJ2-7 | . | TRBV10-3 | TGTGCCATCAGCCCCGGACAGGGAACGCAGTACTTC | CAISPGQGTQYF
. | TRBJ2-4 | . | TRBV19 | TGTGCCAGTAGTATCGCGGCAGGGGCGAGCATTCAGTACTTC | CASSIAAGASIQYF
TRBD2 | TRBJ2-3 | . | TRBV2 | TGTGCCAGCATCCTGGGGACTAGCGGGTCAAGCACAGATACGCAGTATTTT | CASILGTSGSSTDTQYF
. | TRBJ1-2 | . | TRBV11-2 | TGTGCCAGCAGCCCAGGAATTTCCTATGGCTACACCTTC | CASSPGISYGYTF
. | TRBJ2-2 | medium-sized | TRBV7-9 | TGTGCCAGCAGCCCCTGGCCCCTAGGTCCGATGATCGGGGAGCTGTTTTTT | CASSPWPLGPMIGELFF
TRBD1 | TRBJ2-7 | . | TRBV7-2 | TGTGCCAGCAGCCGGACAGGGCAATTTCACGAGCAGTACTTC | CASSRTGQFHEQYF
TRBD2 | TRBJ2-5 | . | TRBV19 | TGTGCCAGTAGTACCTCTCGGACTAGCGGACAAGAGACCCAGTACTTC | CASSTSRTSGQETQYF
. | TRBJ2-3 | . | TRBV30 | TGTGCCTGGAGTAAACGAAGGGCAGATACGCAGTATTTT | CAWSKRRADTQYF
TRBD2 | TRBJ2-7 | . | TRBV6-6 | TGTGCCAGCAGCCCGGGACTAGCGGGAGTCGAGCAGTACTTC | CASSPGLAGVEQYF
. | TRBJ1-1 | once | TRBV28 | TGTGCCAGCTTAGGTATACAGGGAGTGAACACTGAAGCTTTCTTT | CASLGIQGVNTEAFF
TRBD1 | TRBJ2-1 | . | TRBV4-3 | TGCGCCAGCAGCCGGGGCATTCGACAGGGGATCCACAATGAGCAGTTCTTC | CASSRGIRQGIHNEQFF